This T cell receptor (beta chain) was sequenced for a study of blood T cells in healthy people across ages. Whole-study results and caveats: Percentage of naive T cells showed a strong correlation with TCR beta diversity.

A second PCR of roughly 7 to 11 cycles used a sample-barcoded 5' primer and a J-beta primer mix. TCRdb reprocessed the 5' RACE reads with MiXCR, giving one entry per CDR3 protein. There are approximately 760,000 distinct CDR3 sequences in the sample; 25% occur only once, and 9% to 9.5% lies in the top ten. This CDR3 comprises 16 residues. CDR1 is MGHRA and CDR2 is YSYEKL in the germline V gene. Trimming at V came to 1 base and at J to 2 bases, leaving 5 bases not matched to a gene. A word on this clonotype: Antigen: not known.

The same specimen was also included in a second study, on T cells of mothers and their children.

Sequencing used blood. The receptor's source is a boy between 10 and 17 years old in good health. This chain connects TRBV4-1 to TRBJ1-5; 7 nucleotides agree with TRBD1. In nucleotides, the CDR3 is TGCGCCAGCAGCCAAGGACAGGGATTTGGCAATCAGCCCCAGCATTTT. This gives the protein CASSQGQGFGNQPQHF.